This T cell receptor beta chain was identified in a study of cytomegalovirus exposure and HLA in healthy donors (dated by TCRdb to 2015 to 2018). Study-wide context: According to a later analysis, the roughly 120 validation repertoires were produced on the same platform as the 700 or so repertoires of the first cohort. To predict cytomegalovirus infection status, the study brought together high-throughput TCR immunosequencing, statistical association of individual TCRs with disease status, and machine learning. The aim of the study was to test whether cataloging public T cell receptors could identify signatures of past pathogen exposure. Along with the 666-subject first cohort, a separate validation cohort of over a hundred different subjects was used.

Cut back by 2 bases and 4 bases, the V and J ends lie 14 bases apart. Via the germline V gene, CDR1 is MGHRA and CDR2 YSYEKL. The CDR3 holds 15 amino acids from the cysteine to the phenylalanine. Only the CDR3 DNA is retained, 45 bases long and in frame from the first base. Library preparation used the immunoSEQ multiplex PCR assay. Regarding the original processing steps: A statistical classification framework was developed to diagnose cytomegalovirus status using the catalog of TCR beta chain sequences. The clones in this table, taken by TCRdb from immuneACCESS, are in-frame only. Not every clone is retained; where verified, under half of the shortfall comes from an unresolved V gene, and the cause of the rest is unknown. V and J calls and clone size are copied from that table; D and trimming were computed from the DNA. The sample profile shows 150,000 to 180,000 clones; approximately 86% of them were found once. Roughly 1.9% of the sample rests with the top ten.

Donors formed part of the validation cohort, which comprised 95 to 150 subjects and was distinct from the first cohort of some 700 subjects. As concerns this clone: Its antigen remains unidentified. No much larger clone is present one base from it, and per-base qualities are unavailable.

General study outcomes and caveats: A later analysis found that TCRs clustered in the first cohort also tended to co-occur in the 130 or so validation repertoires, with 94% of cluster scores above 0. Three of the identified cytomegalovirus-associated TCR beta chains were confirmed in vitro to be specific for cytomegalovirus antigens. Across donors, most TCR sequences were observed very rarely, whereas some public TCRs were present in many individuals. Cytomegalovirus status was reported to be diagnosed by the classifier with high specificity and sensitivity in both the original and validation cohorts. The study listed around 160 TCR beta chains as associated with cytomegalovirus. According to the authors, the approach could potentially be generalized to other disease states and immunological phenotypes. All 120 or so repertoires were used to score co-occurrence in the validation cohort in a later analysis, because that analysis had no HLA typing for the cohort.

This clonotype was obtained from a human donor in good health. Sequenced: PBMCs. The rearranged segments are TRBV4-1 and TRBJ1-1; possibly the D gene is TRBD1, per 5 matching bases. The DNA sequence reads TGCGCCAGCAGCCAATCGTCGGCGCAGGGCACTGAAGCTTTCTTT. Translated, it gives CASSQSSAQGTEAFF.